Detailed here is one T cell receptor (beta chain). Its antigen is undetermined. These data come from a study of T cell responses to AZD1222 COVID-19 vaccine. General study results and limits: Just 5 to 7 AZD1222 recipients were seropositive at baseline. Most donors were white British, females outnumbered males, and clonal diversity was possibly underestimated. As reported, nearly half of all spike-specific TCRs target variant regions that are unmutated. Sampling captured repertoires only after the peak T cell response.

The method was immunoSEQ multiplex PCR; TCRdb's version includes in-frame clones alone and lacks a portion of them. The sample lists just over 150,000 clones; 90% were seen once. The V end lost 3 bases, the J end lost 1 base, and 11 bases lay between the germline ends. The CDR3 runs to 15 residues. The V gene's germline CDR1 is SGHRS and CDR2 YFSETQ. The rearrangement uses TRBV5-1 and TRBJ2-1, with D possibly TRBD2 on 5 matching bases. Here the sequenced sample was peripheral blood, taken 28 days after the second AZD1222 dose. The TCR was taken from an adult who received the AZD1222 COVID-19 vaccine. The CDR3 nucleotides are TGCGCCAGCAGCTCGCTAGCTTGGTCCTACAATGAGCAGTTCTTC. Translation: CASSSLAWSYNEQFF.